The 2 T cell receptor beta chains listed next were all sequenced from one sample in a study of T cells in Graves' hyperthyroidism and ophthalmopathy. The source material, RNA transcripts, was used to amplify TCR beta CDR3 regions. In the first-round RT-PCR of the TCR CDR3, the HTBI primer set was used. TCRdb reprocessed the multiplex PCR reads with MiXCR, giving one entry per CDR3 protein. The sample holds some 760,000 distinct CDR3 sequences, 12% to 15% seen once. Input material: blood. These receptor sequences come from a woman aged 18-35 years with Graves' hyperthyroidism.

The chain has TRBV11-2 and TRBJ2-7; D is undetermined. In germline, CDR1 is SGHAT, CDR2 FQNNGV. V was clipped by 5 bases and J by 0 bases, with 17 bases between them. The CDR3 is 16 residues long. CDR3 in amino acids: CASSDISGDSSYEQYF. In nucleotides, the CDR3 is TGTGCCAGCAGCGATATTAGTGGGGATAGCTCCTACGAGCAGTACTTC.

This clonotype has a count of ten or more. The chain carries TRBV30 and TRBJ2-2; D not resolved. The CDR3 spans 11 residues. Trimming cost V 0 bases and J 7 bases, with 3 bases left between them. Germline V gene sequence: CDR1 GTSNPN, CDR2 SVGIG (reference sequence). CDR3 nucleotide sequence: TGTGCCTGGAGTGTAGGCGGGGAGCTGTTTTTT. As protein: CAWSVGGELFF.